Each of the 24 T cell receptor beta chains below was sequenced from the same sample in a study of blood T cell repertoires in COVID-19. This table comes from immunoSEQ multiplex PCR, and its TCRdb copy is limited to in-frame clones, with some not included. The sample has roughly 150,000 clones, 70% to 90% seen once. Sequenced: peripheral blood. These receptors all stem from a woman aged 80 or over with COVID-19, enrolled during active disease.

The J gene is TRBJ2-1, the V gene TRBV2; 10 bases map to TRBD1. CDR3 size: 15 residues. Germline CDR1 reads SNHLY; CDR2 reads FYNNEI. J lost 6 bases, V lost 3 bases, and 5 bases had no gene match. CDR3 DNA sequence: TGTGCCAGCAGTGATCCCGGGACAGGGGTCAATGAGCAGTTCTTC. Translation: CASSDPGTGVNEQFF.

The V and J genes are TRBV13 and TRBJ2-2, with TRBD1 as a possible D gene (6 bases). The V end lost 6 bases, the J end lost 9 bases, and 17 bases lay between the germline ends. Germline CDR1 PRHDT, CDR2 FYEKMQ (reference sequence). There are 14 residues in the CDR3. The CDR3 here is CASRLGQTGRELFF. CDR3 nucleotide sequence: TGTGCCAGCAGGTTGGGACAAACTGGACGGGAGCTGTTTTTT.

This clone has more than one count but fewer than ten. This chain joins TRBV2 and TRBJ1-5; unclear D gene. Per the germline V gene, CDR1 is SNHLY and CDR2 is FYNNEI. The CDR3 has 13 amino acids. V was pared by 2 bases and J by 4 bases, with 6 bases between. CDR3 in amino acids: CASSEYGNQPQHF. The CDR3, as DNA: TGTGCCAGCAGTGAATACGGGAATCAGCCCCAGCATTTT.

The chain's CDR3 is CASSSQGGLEKLFF. CDR3 in DNA: TGTGCCAGCAGCTCACAGGGGGGGTTGGAAAAACTGTTTTTT. This sequence joins TRBV7-2 and TRBJ1-4; TRBD1 matches at 8 bases. There are 14 residues in the CDR3. The V gene's germline CDR1 is SGHTA and CDR2 FQGNSA. Trimming removed 4 bases from V and 8 bases from J; junction bases left unmatched: 6.

This chain uses TRBV6-5 with TRBJ1-1, with D tentatively TRBD1 (5 bases). With 2 bases removed from V and 7 bases from J, the gap between germline ends came to 11 bases. The CDR3 sequence is 13 residues long. CDR1 is MNHEY and CDR2 is SVGAGI in the germline V gene. CDR3 bases: TGTGCCAGCAGTTACCTATCGGGGGGTGAAGCTTTCTTT. This translates into CASSYLSGGEAFF.

This clone was counted a few times. This chain connects TRBV15 to TRBJ2-1, with a possible D match to TRBD2 (6 bases). Trimming stripped 5 bases from V and 3 bases from J, with 14 bases between. The germline V gene encodes CDR1 LNHNV and CDR2 YYDKDF (reference sequence). This CDR3 is 15 amino acids long. In DNA, the CDR3 is TGTGCCACCAGCGGACTCGGGAGTTTCTACAATGAGCAGTTCTTC. Protein: CATSGLGSFYNEQFF.

The rearrangement uses TRBV10-3 and TRBJ1-5, with a possible D match to TRBD1 (6 bases). This CDR3 spans 14 amino acids. V lost 4 bases and J lost 8, with 15 bases in between. The V gene's germline CDR1 is ENHRY and CDR2 SYGVKD. CDR3: CAISVNRDGEPQHF. The CDR3 DNA is TGTGCCATCAGTGTCAACAGGGACGGGGAGCCCCAGCATTTT.

The V call is TRBV21-1, the J call TRBJ1-2; TRBD1, the D gene given by the table, was not confirmed from the DNA. TRBV21-1 is marked as a pseudogene. The CDR3 extends over 14 amino acids. The CDR3 DNA sequence: TGTGCCAGATCAGTTGTGGACAGAGAGAATGGCTACACCTTC. It is translated as CARSVVDRENGYTF.

This clone has more than one count but fewer than ten. The chain combines TRBV5-5 with TRBJ1-5; TRBD1 aligns across 7 bases. The CDR3 has 16 amino acids. The trim removed 1 base at V and 3 bases at J, leaving 7 bases unmatched. Germline lookup yields CDR1 SGHKS and CDR2 YYEKEE (reference sequence). The CDR3 DNA follows: TGTGCCAGCAGCTTGAGGACAGGAACTTACAATCAGCCCCAGCATTTT. As protein: CASSLRTGTYNQPQHF.

The chain has TRBV6-5 and TRBJ2-5, with no clear D. The germline V gene encodes CDR1 MNHEY and CDR2 SVGAGI. This CDR3 contains 10 residues. Trimming took off 6 bases at V and 3 bases at J, with 2 bases between the two ends. CDR3 amino acids: CASSEETQYF. CDR3 in DNA: TGTGCCAGCAGCGAAGAGACCCAGTACTTC.

The chain uses TRBV28 and TRBJ1-2; D gene ambiguous. The V gene lost 5 bases and the J gene lost 6 bases, with 7 bases spanning the gap. This CDR3 comprises 11 residues. CDR1 MDHEN and CDR2 SYDVKM come from the germline V gene. The CDR3: CASSRRDGYTF. The CDR3 DNA follows: TGTGCCAGCAGTCGGAGGGATGGCTACACCTTC.

This clone was detected a few times. This chain uses TRBV20-1 with TRBJ1-1; D not resolved. CDR1 and CDR2 (germline): DFQATT, SNEGSKA (reference sequence). V lost 3 bases and J 0 bases, leaving 5 bases between the germline ends. This CDR3 region has 12 residues. The chain's CDR3 is CSASQVNTEAFF. In DNA, the CDR3 is TGCAGTGCTAGTCAGGTGAACACTGAAGCTTTCTTT.

This rearrangement joins TRBV12-3 or TRBV12-4 to TRBJ1-1; D is unresolved. Trimming stripped 6 bases from V and 7 bases from J, with 15 bases between. CDR3 length: 13 amino acids. The CDR3 here is CASSKPHRGEAFF. The CDR3 DNA reads TGTGCCAGCAGCAAACCCCACCGAGGTGAAGCTTTCTTT.

The CDR3 nucleotides read TGTGCCAGCAGTTTAACAGGGGGTACCGTATCCTACGAGCAGTACTTC. Its translation is CASSLTGGTVSYEQYF. This chain links TRBV6-5 with TRBJ2-7; 8 positions agree with TRBD1. Germline loops: CDR1 MNHEY, CDR2 SVGAGI. The CDR3 runs to 16 residues. The J segment lost 1 base and the V segment lost 4 bases, leaving 9 bases of the junction unmatched.

The CDR3, as DNA: TGTGCCAGCAGCTTTGGAGCGGACTATGGCTACACCTTC. It translates to CASSFGADYGYTF. The V and J genes are TRBV7-8 and TRBJ1-2; D unclear. This CDR3 is 13 amino acids long. Germline V gene lookup returns CDR1 SGHVS and CDR2 FQNEAQ. V was trimmed by 3 bases and J by 3 bases, leaving 8 bases between them.

Only one count was recorded for this clone. In DNA, the CDR3 is TGTGCCAGCAGTTACGGCCAGGGACAGGCAAGAGATGGCTACACCTTC. It is translated as CASSYGQGQARDGYTF. This chain links TRBV6-5 with TRBJ1-2; 8 nucleotides agree with TRBD1. V lost 2 bases to trimming and J lost 6 bases; unmatched junction nucleotides: 11. Germline V gene sequence: CDR1 MNHEY, CDR2 SVGAGI. The CDR3 is 16 amino acids.

CDR3 DNA sequence: TGTGCCAGCGGGGGGGCGGGCAAGTCCAACAATGAGCAGTTCTTC. Translated: CASGGAGKSNNEQFF. This chain joins TRBV6-6 and TRBJ2-1, with D possibly being TRBD2 (7 bases). Germline-derived CDR1 and CDR2 are MNHNY and SVGAGI (reference sequence). CDR3 length: 15 amino acids. V lost 8 bases to trimming and J lost 5 bases, with 19 bases between them.

CDR3 DNA sequence: TGCGCCAGCAGCCCAAACAGGCAGAACACTGAAGCTTTCTTT. It yields the protein CASSPNRQNTEAFF. The V gene is TRBV5-1, the J gene TRBJ1-1; a possible D gene is TRBD1 (5 bases). V was clipped by 4 bases and J by 1 base, with 11 bases between them. The CDR3 has 14 amino acids. Germline CDR1 SGHRS, CDR2 YFSETQ.

This clone was seen a handful of times. This chain joins TRBV3-1 (or the pseudogene TRBV3-2) and TRBJ1-6, with 7 bases matching TRBD1. Germline CDR1 is LGHDT and CDR2 is YNNKEL (reference sequence). There are 16 residues in the CDR3. The trim removed 0 bases at V and 12 bases at J, leaving 11 bases unmatched. The DNA of the CDR3 is TGTGCCAGCAGCCAAGATCCGAGACAGGGTGTCGTACCCCTCCACTTT. It codes for CASSQDPRQGVVPLHF.

The chain has TRBV3-1 (or the pseudogene TRBV3-2) and TRBJ1-2, with 10 bases aligning to TRBD1. The germline V gene encodes CDR1 LGHDT and CDR2 YNNKEL (reference sequence). J lost 6 bases, V lost 3 bases, and 10 bases had no gene match. This CDR3 comprises 16 residues. The CDR3 region has the DNA TGTGCCAGCAGCCACCTACCTCAGACAGGGGGCAATGGCTACACCTTC. Amino acid sequence: CASSHLPQTGGNGYTF.

There are a few counts of this clone. This chain uses TRBV10-3 with TRBJ2-1; TRBD2 matches at 8 bases. Per the germline V gene, CDR1 is ENHRY and CDR2 is SYGVKD. V dropped 6 bases and J dropped 5; count of bases not matched to a gene: 6. This CDR3 contains 14 residues. CDR3: CAIRRTSSNNEQFF. CDR3 bases: TGTGCCATCAGACGGACTAGCTCGAACAATGAGCAGTTCTTC.

V and J are TRBV10-2 and TRBJ1-5; 8 nucleotides align to TRBD1. This CDR3 contains 13 residues. Germline CDR1 WSHSY, CDR2 SAAADI. Germline trimming cut 6 bases from V and 5 bases from J; bases unmatched to any gene: 3. The CDR3 nucleotides read TGCGCCAGCAGCCCACAGGGGGATCAGCCCCAGCATTTT. Amino acids: CASSPQGDQPQHF.

The sample holds one count of this clone. The chain carries TRBV19 and TRBJ2-7; 9 positions agree with TRBD2. The germline V gene has CDR1 LNHDA and CDR2 SQIVND (reference sequence). After removal of 4 bases from V and 4 bases from J, the junction contained 5 bases not matched to a gene. CDR3 size: 14 residues. CDR3 in amino acids: CASSRLAGTYEQYF. The DNA of the CDR3 is TGTGCCAGTAGTAGGCTAGCGGGAACTTACGAGCAGTACTTC.

This rearrangement joins TRBV28 to TRBJ2-2; D is ambiguous. V lost 7 bases, J lost 4 bases, and 10 bases lay in between. Germline V gives CDR1 MDHEN, CDR2 SYDVKM. This CDR3 comprises 13 residues. The CDR3 DNA is TGTGCCAGCATCTCCCGAGGCACCGGGGAGCTGTTTTTT. Protein sequence: CASISRGTGELFF.